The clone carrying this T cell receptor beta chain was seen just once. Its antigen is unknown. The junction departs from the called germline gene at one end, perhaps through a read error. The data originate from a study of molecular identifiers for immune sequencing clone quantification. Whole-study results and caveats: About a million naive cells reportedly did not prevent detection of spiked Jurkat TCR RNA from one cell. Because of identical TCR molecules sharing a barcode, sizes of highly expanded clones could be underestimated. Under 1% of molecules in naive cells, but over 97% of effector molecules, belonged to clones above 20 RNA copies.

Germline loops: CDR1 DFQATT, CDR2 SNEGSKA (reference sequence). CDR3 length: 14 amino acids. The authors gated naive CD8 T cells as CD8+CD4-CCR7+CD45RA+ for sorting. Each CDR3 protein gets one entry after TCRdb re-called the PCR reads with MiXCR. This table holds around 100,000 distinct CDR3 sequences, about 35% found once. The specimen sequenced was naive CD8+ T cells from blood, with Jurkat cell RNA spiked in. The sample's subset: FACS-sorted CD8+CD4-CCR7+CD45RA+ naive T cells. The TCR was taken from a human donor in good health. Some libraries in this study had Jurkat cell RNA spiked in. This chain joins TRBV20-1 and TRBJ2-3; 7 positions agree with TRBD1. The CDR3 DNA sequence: TGCAGTGCCGCCCGGGACAGTAGCACAGATACGCAGAATTTT. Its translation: CSAARDSSTDTQNF.